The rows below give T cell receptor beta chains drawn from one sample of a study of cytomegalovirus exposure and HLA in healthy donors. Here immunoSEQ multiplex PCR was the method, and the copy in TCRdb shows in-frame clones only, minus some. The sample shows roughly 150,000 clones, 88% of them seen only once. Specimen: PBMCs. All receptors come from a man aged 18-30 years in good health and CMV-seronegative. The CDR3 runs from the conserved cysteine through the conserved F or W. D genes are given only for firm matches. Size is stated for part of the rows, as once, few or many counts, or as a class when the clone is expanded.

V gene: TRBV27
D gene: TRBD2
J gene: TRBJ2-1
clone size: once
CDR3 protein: CASSLIGTSGSSYNEQFF
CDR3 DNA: TGTGCCAGCAGTTTAATCGGGACTAGCGGGAGTAGCTACAATGAGCAGTTCTTC

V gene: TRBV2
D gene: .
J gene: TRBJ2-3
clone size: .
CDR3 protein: CASSLQGIDTQYF
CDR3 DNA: TGTGCCAGCAGTCTACAGGGAATAGATACGCAGTATTTT

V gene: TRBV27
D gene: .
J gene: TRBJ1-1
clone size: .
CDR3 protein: CASSYLGTTEAFF
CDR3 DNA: TGTGCCAGCAGCTATCTAGGAACAACTGAAGCTTTCTTT

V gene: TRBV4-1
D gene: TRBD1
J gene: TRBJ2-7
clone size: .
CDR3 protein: CASSQALIRDRGNEQYF
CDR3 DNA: TGCGCCAGCAGCCAAGCTCTTATAAGGGACAGGGGTAACGAGCAGTACTTC

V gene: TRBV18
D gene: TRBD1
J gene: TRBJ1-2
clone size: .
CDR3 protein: CASSQSRDSLSYGYTF
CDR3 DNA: TGTGCCAGCTCTCAGTCCCGGGACAGCCTTAGCTATGGCTACACCTTC

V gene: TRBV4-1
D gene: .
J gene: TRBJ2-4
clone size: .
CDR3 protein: CASSQESGGKNIQYF
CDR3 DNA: TGCGCCAGCAGCCAAGAATCAGGAGGCAAAAACATTCAGTACTTC

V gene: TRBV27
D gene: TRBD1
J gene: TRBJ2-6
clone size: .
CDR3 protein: CASSSGTDGANVLTF
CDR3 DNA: TGTGCCAGCAGTTCAGGGACAGATGGGGCCAACGTCCTGACTTTC

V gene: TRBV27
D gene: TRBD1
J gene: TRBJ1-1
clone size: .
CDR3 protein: CASSSPGGTAFF
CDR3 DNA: TGTGCCAGCAGTTCCCCAGGGGGCACGGCTTTCTTT

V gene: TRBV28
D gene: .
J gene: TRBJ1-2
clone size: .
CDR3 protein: CASSPSGYTF
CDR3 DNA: TGTGCCAGCAGTCCGAGTGGCTACACCTTC

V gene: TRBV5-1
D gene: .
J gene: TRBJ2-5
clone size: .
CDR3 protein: CASAEGRGAQETQYF
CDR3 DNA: TGCGCCTCAGCAGAGGGCAGGGGCGCACAGGAGACCCAGTACTTC

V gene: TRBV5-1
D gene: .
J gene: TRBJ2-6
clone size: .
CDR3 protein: CASSGGSGANVLTF
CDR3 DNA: TGCGCCAGCAGTGGGGGGTCCGGGGCCAACGTCCTGACTTTC

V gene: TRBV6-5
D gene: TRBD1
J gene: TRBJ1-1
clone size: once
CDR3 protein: CASSRGTASTEAFF
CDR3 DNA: TGTGCCAGCAGTCGAGGGACAGCATCCACTGAAGCTTTCTTT

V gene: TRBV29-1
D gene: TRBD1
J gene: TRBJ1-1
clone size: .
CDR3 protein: CSVNGQATEAFF
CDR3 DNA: TGCAGCGTTAATGGACAGGCCACTGAAGCTTTCTTT

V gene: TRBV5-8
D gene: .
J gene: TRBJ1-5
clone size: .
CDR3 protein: CASSREEFSNQPQHF
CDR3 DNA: TGTGCCAGCAGCCGGGAGGAGTTTAGCAATCAGCCCCAGCATTTT

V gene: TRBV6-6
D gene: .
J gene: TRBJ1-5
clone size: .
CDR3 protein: CASDRGRDLHQPQHF
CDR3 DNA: TGTGCCAGCGACCGAGGGCGGGACCTTCATCAGCCCCAGCATTTT

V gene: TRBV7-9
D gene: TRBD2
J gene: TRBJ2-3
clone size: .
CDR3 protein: CASLAGGTNTDTQYF
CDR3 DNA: TGTGCCAGCCTAGCGGGAGGGACTAACACAGATACGCAGTATTTT

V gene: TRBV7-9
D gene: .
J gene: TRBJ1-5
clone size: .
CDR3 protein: CASSPDSSNQPQHF
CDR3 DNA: TGTGCCAGCAGCCCGGACAGTTCAAATCAGCCCCAGCATTTT

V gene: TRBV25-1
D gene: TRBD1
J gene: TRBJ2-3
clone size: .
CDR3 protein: CASSDPPGQGADTQYF
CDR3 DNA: TGTGCCAGCAGTGATCCACCGGGACAGGGCGCAGATACGCAGTATTTT

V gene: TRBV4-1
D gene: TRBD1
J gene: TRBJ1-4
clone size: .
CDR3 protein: CASSQIQGAGEKLFF
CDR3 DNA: TGCGCCAGCAGCCAAATTCAGGGGGCGGGTGAAAAACTGTTTTTT

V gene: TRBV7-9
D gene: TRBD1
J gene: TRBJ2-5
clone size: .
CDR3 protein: CASSGGPGQGYETQYF
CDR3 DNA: TGTGCCAGCAGCGGCGGGCCGGGACAGGGGTACGAGACCCAGTACTTC

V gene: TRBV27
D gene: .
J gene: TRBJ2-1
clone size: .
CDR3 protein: CASRDIPNEQFF
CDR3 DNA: TGTGCCAGCCGGGATATACCCAATGAGCAGTTCTTC

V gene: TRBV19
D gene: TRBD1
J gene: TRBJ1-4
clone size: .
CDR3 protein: CASVGQVNEKLFF
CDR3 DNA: TGTGCCAGCGTTGGACAGGTTAATGAAAAACTGTTTTTT

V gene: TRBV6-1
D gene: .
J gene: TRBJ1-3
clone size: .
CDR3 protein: CASSESRGYSGNTIYF
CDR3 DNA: TGTGCCAGCAGTGAATCCAGGGGATACTCTGGAAACACCATATATTTT

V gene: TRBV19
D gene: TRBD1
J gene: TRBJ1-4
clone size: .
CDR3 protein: CASMDPGGGEKLFF
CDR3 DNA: TGTGCCAGTATGGACCCAGGGGGCGGTGAAAAACTGTTTTTT

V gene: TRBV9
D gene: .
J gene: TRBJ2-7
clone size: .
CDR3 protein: CASSVGADEQYF
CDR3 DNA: TGTGCCAGCAGCGTAGGCGCTGACGAGCAGTACTTC

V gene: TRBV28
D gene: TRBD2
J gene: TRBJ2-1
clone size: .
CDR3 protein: CASSSPLATSGSVWSYNEQFF
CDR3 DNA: TGTGCCAGCAGTTCACCTCTGGCGACTAGCGGGAGTGTTTGGTCCTACAATGAGCAGTTCTTC

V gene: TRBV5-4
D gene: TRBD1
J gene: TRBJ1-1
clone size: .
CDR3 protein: CASSPGGTEAFF
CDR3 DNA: TGTGCCAGCAGCCCAGGGGGCACTGAAGCTTTCTTT

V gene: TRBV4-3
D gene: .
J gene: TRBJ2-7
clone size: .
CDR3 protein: CASSRTLLQVSSYEQYF
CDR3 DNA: TGCGCCAGCAGCCGAACCCTGCTGCAGGTGAGCTCCTACGAGCAGTACTTC

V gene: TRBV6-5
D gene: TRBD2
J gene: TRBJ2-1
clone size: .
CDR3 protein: CASSFGTSGGNEQFF
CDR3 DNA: TGTGCCAGCAGCTTCGGGACTAGCGGGGGAAATGAGCAGTTCTTC